One and the same sample provided the 31 T cell receptor beta chains below, sequenced in a study of blood T cell repertoires in COVID-19. Data came from immunoSEQ multiplex PCR; TCRdb stores just in-frame clones and leaves some out. The sample holds about 120,000 clones, approximately 81% seen once. The sample consisted of peripheral blood. Every receptor here comes from a man aged 60 to 69 with acute or convalescent COVID-19.

The rearrangement uses TRBV19 and TRBJ1-1; D is unclear. In germline, CDR1 is LNHDA, CDR2 SQIVND (reference sequence). Trimming took off 6 bases at V and 3 bases at J, with 14 bases between the two ends. The CDR3 loop spans 14 amino acids. The chain's CDR3 is CASSNPGYHTEAFF. The CDR3 nucleotides are TGTGCCAGTAGCAATCCCGGGTATCACACTGAAGCTTTCTTT.

The V call is TRBV6-5, the J call TRBJ2-5; perhaps TRBD1 as D (6 bases). The CDR3 extends over 13 amino acids. V was clipped by 6 bases and J by 1 base, with 9 bases between them. The germline V gene has CDR1 MNHEY and CDR2 SVGAGI. The CDR3 DNA is TGTGCCAGCAGGATACAGGGCCAAGAGACCCAGTACTTC. Protein product: CASRIQGQETQYF.

This clone has a single count. J is TRBJ2-1 and V is TRBV7-2, with 7 positions matching TRBD2. Germline V gene lookup returns CDR1 SGHTA and CDR2 FQGNSA. CDR3 size: 15 residues. V lost 3 bases and J lost 5; bases outside the gene matches: 7. The CDR3 protein is CASSFSGTNHNEQFF. Written as DNA, the CDR3 is TGTGCCAGCAGCTTCTCCGGGACTAATCACAATGAGCAGTTCTTC. The full variable domain, its missing parts supplied by reference TRBV7-2 and TRBJ2-1, is GAGVSQSPSNKVTEKGKDVELRCDPISGHTALYWYRQSLGQGLEFLIYFQGNSAPDKSGLPSDRFSAERTGGSVSTLTIQRTQQEDSAVYLCASSFSGTNHNEQFFGPGTRLTVL.

The J gene is TRBJ2-2, the V gene TRBV10-3; possibly TRBD1 for D (6 bases). Germline assignment: CDR1 ENHRY and CDR2 SYGVKD. V dropped 4 bases and J dropped 0 bases, with 6 bases sitting between them. There are 14 residues in the CDR3. The CDR3 DNA reads TGTGCCATCAGTGGGACAGCGAACACCGGGGAGCTGTTTTTT. Translation: CAISGTANTGELFF.

The gene calls are TRBV2 and TRBJ2-5; no clear D. CDR1 is SNHLY and CDR2 is FYNNEI in the germline V gene. The length of the CDR3 is 12 residues. Trimming stripped 4 bases from V and 4 bases from J, with 7 bases between. The CDR3 sequence is CASSVSGETQYF. As DNA, the CDR3 is TGTGCCAGCAGTGTCTCCGGAGAGACCCAGTACTTC.

V usage is TRBV29-1 and J usage is TRBJ2-1, with 8 bases matching TRBD1. CDR3 size: 14 residues. The V gene's germline CDR1 is SQVTM and CDR2 ANQGSEA. V was clipped by 7 bases and J by 0 bases; unmatched bases: 5. The CDR3 bases are TGCAGCGCTCGACAGGGGAGCTCCTACAATGAGCAGTTCTTC. Its protein product is CSARQGSSYNEQFF.

The J gene is TRBJ1-3, the V gene TRBV7-7, with a tentative D call TRBD1 (6 bases). The CDR3 is made up of 21 amino acids. V lost 1 base and J lost 9, with 34 bases in between. CDR1 is SSHAT and CDR2 is FNYEAQ in the germline V gene (reference sequence). The CDR3 nucleotides are TGTGCCAGCAGCTTAGTGTTGAGCAACAGGGATCGGAACCCCAGGATTTTCACCATATATTTT. Encoded protein: CASSLVLSNRDRNPRIFTIYF.

This clone was detected only a few times. This chain connects TRBV19 to TRBJ2-3; 8 nucleotides line up with TRBD2. The CDR3 covers 15 residues. After removal of 7 bases from V and 4 bases from J, the junction contained 10 bases not matched to a gene. The germline gives CDR1 LNHDA, CDR2 SQIVND (reference sequence). The CDR3 loop is CASTNRREVSDTQYF. In DNA form, the CDR3 reads TGTGCCAGTACGAATCGGCGGGAGGTCTCAGATACGCAGTATTTT.

The CDR3 spells CASAWEKETQYF. Here the CDR3 DNA reads TGCGCCAGCGCGTGGGAGAAGGAGACCCAGTACTTC. This chain links TRBV5-1 with TRBJ2-5; maybe TRBD2 (5 bases). The CDR3 totals 12 residues. Trimming removed 7 bases from V and 5 bases from J, with 12 bases in between. The germline V gene has CDR1 SGHRS and CDR2 YFSETQ.

The chain employs TRBV19 and TRBJ2-2, with 11 bases that match TRBD2. The J segment lost 5 bases and the V segment lost 5 bases, leaving 7 bases of the junction unmatched. Germline values: CDR1 LNHDA, CDR2 SQIVND (reference sequence). The CDR3 is 16 amino acids. The CDR3 loop is CASSVSWTSGTGELFF. CDR3 DNA sequence: TGTGCCAGTAGTGTATCTTGGACTAGCGGGACCGGGGAGCTGTTTTTT.

The gene calls are TRBV7-9 and TRBJ2-3; 9 positions agree with TRBD2. This CDR3 contains 16 residues. The junction had 10 bases not matched to a gene; V was cut back by 5 bases and J by 4 bases. Germline CDR1 is SEHNR and CDR2 is FQNEAQ (reference sequence). The CDR3: CASSRETSGSPDTQYF. The DNA for the CDR3 is TGTGCCAGCAGCCGTGAGACTAGCGGCTCACCAGATACGCAGTATTTT. Drawing the rest from reference TRBV7-9 and TRBJ2-3, the complete variable domain is DTGVSQNPRHKITKRGQNVTFRCDPISEHNRLYWYRQTLGQGPEFLTYFQNEAQLEKSRLLSDRFSAERPKGSFSTLEIQRTEQGDSAMYLCASSRETSGSPDTQYFGPGTRLTVL.

The rearrangement uses TRBV19 and TRBJ2-1, with D perhaps matching TRBD2 (6 bases). Germline CDR1 reads LNHDA; CDR2 reads SQIVND (reference sequence). The CDR3 runs 13 residues. V shed 6 bases and J shed 9 bases, with 15 bases lying between them. The CDR3, as DNA: TGTGCCAGTAGCCGACTAGGGAACGGTGAGCAGTTCTTC. It specifies CASSRLGNGEQFF.

The rearrangement joins TRBV6-6 to TRBJ1-1; perhaps TRBD1 as D (6 bases). CDR1 is MNHNY, CDR2 SVGAGI, per germline (reference sequence). The CDR3 is 13 residues long. Trimming removed 6 bases at V and 9 bases at J, with 17 bases between. In DNA form, the CDR3 reads TGTGCCAGCAGGGGGGGGCAGGGGATGAAAGCTTTCTTT. This sequence encodes CASRGGQGMKAFF.

This clone was seen only once. The chain employs TRBV18 and TRBJ2-6; 9 nucleotides line up with TRBD1. CDR1 is KGHSH and CDR2 is LQKENI in the germline V gene. V shed 2 bases and J 4 bases; nucleotides not matched to a gene: 6. This CDR3 has 17 amino acids. The DNA of the CDR3 is TGTGCCAGCTCACCAAACAGGGGGCAGGGCGGGGCCAACGTCCTGACTTTC. It encodes CASSPNRGQGGANVLTF.

The V gene is TRBV9, the J gene TRBJ2-1; TRBD2 matches at 9 bases. The V gene's germline CDR1 is SGDLS and CDR2 YYNGEE. CDR3 length equals 16 residues. After removal of 0 bases from V and 2 bases from J, the junction contained 3 bases not matched to a gene. DNA of the CDR3: TGTGCCAGCAGCGTAGGGACTAGCGATACCTACAATGAGCAGTTCTTC. Translation gives CASSVGTSDTYNEQFF.

This chain connects TRBV30 to TRBJ2-3, with TRBD1 matching over 7 bases. The germline V gene has CDR1 GTSNPN and CDR2 SVGIG (reference sequence). This CDR3 comprises 15 residues. J was trimmed by 0 bases and V by 0 bases; bases with no gene match: 3. This CDR3 reads CAWSVRDRSTDTQYF. CDR3 coding DNA: TGTGCCTGGAGTGTACGGGACAGAAGCACAGATACGCAGTATTTT.

There are a few counts of this clone. This rearrangement joins TRBV5-1 to TRBJ1-1; perhaps TRBD1 as D (5 bases). CDR3 size: 15 residues. Trimming took off 0 bases at V and 5 bases at J, with 14 bases between the two ends. Germline V lookup: CDR1 SGHRS, CDR2 YFSETQ. The CDR3 DNA is TGCGCCAGCAGCTTGGGTGGGGGGAAAGGTACTGAAGCTTTCTTT. This sequence encodes CASSLGGGKGTEAFF.

The chain carries TRBV5-1 and TRBJ1-6; no clear D. Germline CDR1 reads SGHRS; CDR2 reads YFSETQ. This CDR3 contains 17 residues. V dropped 0 bases and J dropped 0 bases, with 10 bases sitting between them. The CDR3 is CASSLADRSSYNSPLHF. CDR3 DNA: TGCGCCAGCAGCTTGGCCGATAGGAGCTCCTATAATTCACCCCTCCACTTT.

This chain connects TRBV5-1 to TRBJ2-7; 8 bases are a match to TRBD2. Germline CDR1 and CDR2: SGHRS and YFSETQ. V dropped 0 bases and J dropped 5; count of bases not matched to a gene: 7. CDR3 length: 15 amino acids. The CDR3 sequence: CASSLEGGRWDEQYF. The CDR3 DNA reads TGCGCCAGCAGCTTGGAGGGCGGGAGGTGGGACGAGCAGTACTTC. The variable domain in full, with the rest retrieved from reference TRBV5-1 and TRBJ2-7, is KAGVTQTPRYLIKTRGQQVTLSCSPISGHRSVSWYQQTPGQGLQFLFEYFSETQRNKGNFPGRFSGRQFSNSRSEMNVSTLELGDSALYLCASSLEGGRWDEQYFGPGTRLTVT.

This chain uses TRBV24-1 with TRBJ1-2; the D is unclear. CDR1 and CDR2 (germline): KGHDR, SFDVKD. The CDR3 has 16 residues. Trimming took off 6 bases at V and 4 bases at J, with 20 bases between the two ends. The CDR3 region has the DNA TGTGCCACCAGTCCCTCCAAACAGTTACCCTTCTATGGCTACACCTTC. Translation gives CATSPSKQLPFYGYTF.

This rearrangement joins TRBV20-1 to TRBJ2-1; TRBD2 agrees at 11 bases. Unmatched junction bases numbered 7, after V lost 3 bases and J lost 3 bases. The CDR3 contains 16 residues. The germline V gene encodes CDR1 DFQATT and CDR2 SNEGSKA (reference sequence). CDR3 loop: CSASILTSGVYNEQFF. CDR3 in DNA: TGCAGTGCTAGTATCCTGACTAGCGGGGTCTACAATGAGCAGTTCTTC.

V usage is TRBV19 and J usage is TRBJ1-2; maybe TRBD1 (6 bases). The germline gives CDR1 LNHDA, CDR2 SQIVND (reference sequence). Trimming removed 3 bases at V and 7 bases at J, with 12 bases between. This CDR3 comprises 13 residues. The CDR3 sequence: CASSIRGGSGYTF. DNA for the CDR3: TGTGCCAGTAGTATCCGGGGGGGCTCTGGCTACACCTTC. The entire variable domain, with the rest obtained from reference TRBV19 and TRBJ1-2, is as follows: DGGITQSPKYLFRKEGQNVTLSCEQNLNHDAMYWYRQDPGQGLRLIYYSQIVNDFQKGDIAEGYSVSREKKESFPLTVTSAQKNPTAFYLCASSIRGGSGYTFGSGTRLTVV.

The CDR3 here is CASSPHDGDSEGYTF. For the CDR3, the DNA is TGTGCCAGCAGCCCTCACGATGGGGACAGCGAGGGCTACACCTTC. The V call is TRBV9, the J call TRBJ1-2; 7 nucleotides agree with TRBD1. The CDR3 is 15 amino acids. Germline lookup yields CDR1 SGDLS and CDR2 YYNGEE. J was trimmed by 8 bases and V by 4 bases; bases with no gene match: 14. Full variable domain (outside the CDR3, taken from reference TRBV9 and TRBJ1-2): DSGVTQTPKHLITATGQRVTLRCSPRSGDLSVYWYQQSLDQGLQFLIQYYNGEERAKGNILERFSAQQFPDLHSELNLSSLELGDSALYFCASSPHDGDSEGYTFGSGTRLTVV.

This clone was observed a handful of times. This chain connects TRBV6-4 to TRBJ2-3, with TRBD2 matching over 14 bases. This CDR3 is built from 18 residues. Looked up from germline, CDR1 is MRHNA and CDR2 is SNTAGT. The V gene end was trimmed by 4 bases and the J gene end by 2 bases; junction bases not matched to a gene: 8. The CDR3 DNA sequence: TGTGCCAGCAGTGCCCCGGGACTAGCGGGGGAGAACACAGATACGCAGTATTTT. Protein: CASSAPGLAGENTDTQYF.

This clone was seen only a few times. The chain uses TRBV6-1 and TRBJ1-3; the D is unclear. In germline, CDR1 is MNHNS, CDR2 SASEGT. The CDR3 spans 14 residues. Deletions cut 2 bases from V and 2 bases from J, with 7 bases between. The CDR3 is CASSERGTGNTIYF. CDR3 DNA sequence: TGTGCCAGCAGTGAAAGAGGGACTGGAAACACCATATATTTT.

The chain has TRBV7-9 and TRBJ2-2, with TRBD2 identical over 9 bases. V was clipped by 4 bases and J by 2 bases; unmatched bases: 8. The CDR3 contains 17 residues. Germline assignment: CDR1 SEHNR and CDR2 FQNEAQ (reference sequence). In DNA form, the CDR3 reads TGTGCCAGCAGCTCCCTCCCTAGCGGGGATAACACCGGGGAGCTGTTTTTT. Its translation: CASSSLPSGDNTGELFF. Based on the CDR3 plus reference TRBV7-9 and TRBJ2-2, the full variable domain is DTGVSQNPRHKITKRGQNVTFRCDPISEHNRLYWYRQTLGQGPEFLTYFQNEAQLEKSRLLSDRFSAERPKGSFSTLEIQRTEQGDSAMYLCASSSLPSGDNTGELFFGEGSRLTVL.

V usage is TRBV24-1 and J usage is TRBJ2-1, with a weak D call TRBD2 (5 bases). CDR1 and CDR2 from the germline V gene are KGHDR and SFDVKD. Trimming took 6 bases from V and 8 from J, leaving 10 bases between them. This CDR3 has 12 amino acids. This CDR3 is CATSPRAHEQFF. The CDR3 DNA sequence: TGTGCCACCAGTCCGAGGGCCCATGAGCAGTTCTTC.

Remarks on this clone: The junction departs from the called germline gene at one end, perhaps through a read error. This rearrangement joins TRBV27 to TRBJ2-7; TRBD2 matches 9 bases. Per germline, CDR1 MNHEY and CDR2 SMNVEV (reference sequence). The CDR3 contains 15 residues. The CDR3 DNA reads TGTGCCAGCAGTCAATATAGCGGGAGCTCCTCCGAGCAGTACTTC. It specifies CASSQYSGSSSEQYF.

The rearrangement joins TRBV11-2 to TRBJ2-3; the D is unclear. The CDR3 is 15 residues long. V lost 1 base and J 2 bases, leaving 10 bases between the germline ends. CDR1 is SGHAT and CDR2 is FQNNGV in the germline V gene. CDR3: CASSLGVGATDTQYF. DNA of the CDR3: TGTGCCAGCAGCTTAGGAGTTGGAGCCACAGATACGCAGTATTTT.

Turning to this clone: At one end, the junction sequence differs from germline, possibly due to a read error. The genes are TRBV2 and TRBJ1-2, with TRBD1 matching over 7 bases. The CDR3 totals 16 residues. Germline CDR1 and CDR2: SNHLY and FYNNEI. CDR3 bases: TGTGCCAGCAGACCGGGCCTGGCCAGGGGGTACTATGACTACACCTTC. Its translation: CASRPGLARGYYDYTF.

The chain links TRBV7-9 to TRBJ2-3, with 12 positions matching TRBD2. The CDR3 length is 17 residues. J gave up 3 bases and V 5 bases, and 9 bases lay outside the gene matches. Per the germline V gene, CDR1 is SEHNR and CDR2 is FQNEAQ (reference sequence). The CDR3 here is CASSQERTSGITDTQYF. The CDR3 nucleotides read TGTGCCAGCAGCCAAGAGAGGACTAGCGGGATTACAGATACGCAGTATTTT.